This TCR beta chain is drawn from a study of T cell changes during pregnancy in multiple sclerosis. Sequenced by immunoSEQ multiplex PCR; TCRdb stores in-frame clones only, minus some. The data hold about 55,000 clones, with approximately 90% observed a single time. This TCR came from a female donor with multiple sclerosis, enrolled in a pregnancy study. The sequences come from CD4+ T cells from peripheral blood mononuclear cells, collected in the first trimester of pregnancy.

The CDR3 sequence is CSVERQGKVETQYF. In nucleotides, the CDR3 is TGCAGCGTTGAAAGACAGGGGAAGGTGGAGACCCAGTACTTC. The chain carries TRBV29-1 and TRBJ2-5; 8 bases agree with TRBD1. V lost 2 bases to trimming and J lost 5 bases; unmatched junction nucleotides: 7. This CDR3 spans 14 amino acids. The germline V gene has CDR1 SQVTM and CDR2 ANQGSEA.